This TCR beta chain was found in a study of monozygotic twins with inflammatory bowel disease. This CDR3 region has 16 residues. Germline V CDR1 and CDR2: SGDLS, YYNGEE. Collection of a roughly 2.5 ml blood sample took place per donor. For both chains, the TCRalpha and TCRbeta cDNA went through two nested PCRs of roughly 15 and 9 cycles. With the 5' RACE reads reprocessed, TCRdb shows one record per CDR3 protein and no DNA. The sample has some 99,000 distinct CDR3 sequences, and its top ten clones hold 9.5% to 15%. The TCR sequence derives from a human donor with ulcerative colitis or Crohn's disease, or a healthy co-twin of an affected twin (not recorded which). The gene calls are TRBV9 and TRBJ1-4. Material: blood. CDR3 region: CASSVRVDGGHEKLFF.